This TCR beta chain was sequenced during a study of radiotherapy plus CTLA-4 blockade in lung cancer. Study-wide results and caveats: Blood saw expansion of tumor-derived TCR clones after radiotherapy plus ipilimumab. Reportedly, early blood T cell clone dynamics best predicted response, with interferon-beta.

Clones were read by immunoSEQ multiplex PCR, and TCRdb kept only the in-frame ones, dropping some. The sample has more than 95,000 clones, approximately 75% seen once. The CDR3 is made up of 15 amino acids. Per the germline V gene, CDR1 is MGHRA and CDR2 is YSYEKL. The germline V and J ends were trimmed by 4 bases and 6 bases, with 17 bases remaining between them. In the case of this clone: Its cognate antigen is unknown.

The clonotype originates from a human donor with non-small cell lung cancer who had a partial response to radiotherapy plus ipilimumab. Some clones in this sample may be carry-over from other donors' samples. Specimen: peripheral blood, collected from a patient treated with radiotherapy plus ipilimumab. V is TRBV4-1 and J is TRBJ2-3, with a weak D call TRBD2 (6 bases). CDR3 in DNA: TGCGCCAGCAGCCGAGCGGGCAGAACTTTGGATACGCAGTATTTT. It translates to CASSRAGRTLDTQYF.